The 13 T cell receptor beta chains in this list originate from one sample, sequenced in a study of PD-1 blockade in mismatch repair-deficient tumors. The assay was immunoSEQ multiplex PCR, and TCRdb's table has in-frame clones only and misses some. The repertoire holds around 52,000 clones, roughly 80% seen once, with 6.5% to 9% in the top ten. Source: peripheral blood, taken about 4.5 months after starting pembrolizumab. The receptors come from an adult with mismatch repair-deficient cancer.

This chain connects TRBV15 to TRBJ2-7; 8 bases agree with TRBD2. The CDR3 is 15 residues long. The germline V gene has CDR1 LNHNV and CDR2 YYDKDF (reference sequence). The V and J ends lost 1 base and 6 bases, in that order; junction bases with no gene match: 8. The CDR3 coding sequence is TGTGCCACCAGCAGAGTTCGAGCGGGAGTTACCGAGCAGTACTTC. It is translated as CATSRVRAGVTEQYF.

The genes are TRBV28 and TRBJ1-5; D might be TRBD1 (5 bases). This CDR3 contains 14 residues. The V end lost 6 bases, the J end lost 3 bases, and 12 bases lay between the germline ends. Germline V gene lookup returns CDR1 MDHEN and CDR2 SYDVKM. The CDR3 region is CASSPGPVNQPQHF. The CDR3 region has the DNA TGTGCCAGCAGCCCGGGACCGGTCAATCAGCCCCAGCATTTT.

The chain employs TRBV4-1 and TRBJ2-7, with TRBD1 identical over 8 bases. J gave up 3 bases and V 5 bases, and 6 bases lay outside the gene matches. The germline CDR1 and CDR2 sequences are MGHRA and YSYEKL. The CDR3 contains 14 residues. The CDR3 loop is CASSGTGKNYEQYF. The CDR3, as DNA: TGCGCCAGCAGCGGGACAGGTAAAAACTACGAGCAGTACTTC.

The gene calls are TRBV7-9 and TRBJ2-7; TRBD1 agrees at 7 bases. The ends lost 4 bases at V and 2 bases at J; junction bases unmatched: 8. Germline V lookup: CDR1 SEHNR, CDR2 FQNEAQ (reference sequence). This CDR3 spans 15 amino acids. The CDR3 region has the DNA TGTGCCAGCAGCTCAGTCTCGGGACAGACCTACGAGCAGTACTTC. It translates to CASSSVSGQTYEQYF.

The CDR3: CASSLSRGAVETQYF. The CDR3 DNA reads as TGTGCCAGCAGTTTATCAAGGGGGGCGGTGGAGACCCAGTACTTC. The V gene is TRBV28, the J gene TRBJ2-5, with D tentatively TRBD1 or TRBD2 (6 bases each). This CDR3 is 15 amino acids long. Between the trimmed V and J ends, which lost 1 base and 5 bases, there was a span of 14 bases. CDR1 MDHEN and CDR2 SYDVKM come from the germline V gene.

CDR3 in DNA: TGTGCCAGCTCGATGGGGAGAGGTCAGCCCCAGCATTTT. Protein product: CASSMGRGQPQHF. The chain employs TRBV6-6 and TRBJ1-5; D gene uncertain. Looked up from germline, CDR1 is MNHNY and CDR2 is SVGAGI (reference sequence). The CDR3 is 13 residues long. Trimming took off 8 bases at V and 6 bases at J, with 14 bases between the two ends.

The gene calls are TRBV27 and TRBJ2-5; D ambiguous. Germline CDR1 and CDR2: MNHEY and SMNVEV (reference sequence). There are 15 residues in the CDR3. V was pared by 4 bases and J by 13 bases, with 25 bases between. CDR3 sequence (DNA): TGTGCCAGCAGTTCAACGGTCGACGGAGTGTTCTTGTGGTACTTC. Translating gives CASSSTVDGVFLWYF.

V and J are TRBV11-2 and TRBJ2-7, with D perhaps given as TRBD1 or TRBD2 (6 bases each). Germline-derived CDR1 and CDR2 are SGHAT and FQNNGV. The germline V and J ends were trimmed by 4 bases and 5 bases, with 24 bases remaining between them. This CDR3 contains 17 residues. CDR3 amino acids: CASSYRVLGGSRHEQYF. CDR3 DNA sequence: TGTGCCAGCAGCTACAGGGTCCTGGGAGGTAGCAGGCACGAGCAGTACTTC.

CDR3 in DNA: TGTGCCAGCAGCCAGTGGGACAGGATTTTAGATACGCAGTATTTT. It translates to CASSQWDRILDTQYF. V is TRBV14 and J is TRBJ2-3, with TRBD1 matching over 8 bases. The V segment lost 3 bases and the J segment 5 bases; nucleotides outside the gene matches: 7. Germline CDR1 is SGHDN and CDR2 is FVKESK. The CDR3 is made up of 15 amino acids.

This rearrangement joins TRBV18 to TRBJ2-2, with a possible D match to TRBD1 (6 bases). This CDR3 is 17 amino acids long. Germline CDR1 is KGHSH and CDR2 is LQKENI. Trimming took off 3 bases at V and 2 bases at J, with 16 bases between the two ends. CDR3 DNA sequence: TGTGCCAGCTCACCTCGTTTTCAGGGGAGCAACACCGGGGAGCTGTTTTTT. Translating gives CASSPRFQGSNTGELFF.

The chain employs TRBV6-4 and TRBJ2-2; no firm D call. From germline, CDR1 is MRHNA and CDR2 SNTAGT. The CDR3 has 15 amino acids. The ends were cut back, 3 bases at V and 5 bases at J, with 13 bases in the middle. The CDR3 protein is CASSESSRPTGELFF. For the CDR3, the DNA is TGTGCCAGCAGTGAATCCAGTCGCCCTACCGGGGAGCTGTTTTTT.

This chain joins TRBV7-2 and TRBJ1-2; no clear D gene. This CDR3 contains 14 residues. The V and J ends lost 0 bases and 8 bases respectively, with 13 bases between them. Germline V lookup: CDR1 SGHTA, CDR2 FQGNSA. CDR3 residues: CASSLARERGGYTF. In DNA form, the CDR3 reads TGTGCCAGCAGCTTAGCGCGAGAAAGAGGAGGCTACACCTTC.

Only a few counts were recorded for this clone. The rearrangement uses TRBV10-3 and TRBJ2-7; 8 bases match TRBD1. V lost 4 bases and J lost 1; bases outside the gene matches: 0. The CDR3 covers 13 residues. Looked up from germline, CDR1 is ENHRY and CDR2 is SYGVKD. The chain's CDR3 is CAISGTGSYEQYF. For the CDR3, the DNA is TGTGCCATCAGTGGGACAGGGTCCTACGAGCAGTACTTC.